This entry concerns a single TCR beta chain. Its antigen has not been determined. Base qualities are not recorded, but no much larger clone differs from it by a single base. Healthy HIV-negative adults with no recently reported acute infections or vaccinations were included as donors. Every donor was a Caucasian adult living in Nashville, Tennessee, USA. In the unsorted samples, 85 million to 100 million PBMCs were counted, and genomic DNA was extracted using the QIAamp DNA Blood Mini kit. Blood was obtained by leukapheresis, after which PBMCs were separated by Ficoll-Histopaque density gradient centrifugation and cryopreserved in liquid nitrogen vapor phase. TCR CDR3 regions were amplified from genomic DNA by multiplex PCR using the deep immunoSEQ assay. Extracted genomic DNA from each cell subset was distributed evenly across all wells of several immunoSEQ 96-well plates, and each plate was treated as a replicate. Each replicate PCR for unsorted PBMC received about 310 ng genomic DNA, equal to tens of thousands of T cell genomes. Ten immunoSEQ deep assay plates were used to sequence unsorted PBMC genomic DNA. Purified libraries were measured with a Qubit 3.0 fluorometer, size-checked on a Bioanalyzer 2100, and measured again with the KAPA Library Quantification kit. A separate single-read 150-cycle Illumina NextSeq 550 flow cell was used to sequence each immunoSEQ 96-well plate. As for the original processing: Because only junctional sequences without quality scores were contained in the immunoSEQ output, filtering matching that applied to full-length reads could not be performed. To assign V/J genes and CDR3, sequences were annotated using PyIR, a Python wrapper for IgBLAST v1.9, with IMGT germline references. Reads with weak V/J assignments (E-value above 1e-6), missing CDR3, stop codons, out-of-frame junctions, or ambiguous translated residues were removed. V3J clonotypes were defined as sequences sharing an identical inferred V gene, J gene, and CDR3 amino acid sequence. To compute the percentage overlap between repertoires, the number of shared unique clonotypes was divided by the size of the smaller repertoire. Richness of each repertoire was evaluated using RTK rarefaction, the Chao1 estimator, and Recon v2.1 estimates of unobserved clonotypes. This immuneACCESS table, as held by TCRdb, lists in-frame sequences with V and J called but not all clones. Of the missing ones, under half trace to an unresolved V gene in checked studies; the others have no known cause. V, J and clone size were drawn from that table, and D and trimming were deduced from the DNA. The sample profile shows 450,000 to 650,000 clones; around three quarters of them were found once. About 12% of the sample lies in the top ten.

The data stem from a study of shared clonotypes between healthy human individuals (dated by TCRdb to the early 2020s). With regard to the full study: A couple of women and a few men aged 18 to 49 years were included in the cohort. To estimate repertoire size and how much clonotypes are shared between individuals, the study performed deep sequencing of blood TCR repertoires from roughly five healthy adults. Libraries were prepared and TCR repertoires were sequenced by different laboratories using diverse techniques, in order to increase sequencing depth and limit assay-specific biases. Each donor's leukapheresis produced roughly between roughly 0.9 and 9 billion PBMCs.

Germline trimming amounts to 10 bases on V and 1 base on J, with 4 as the count of junction bases outside the gene matches. From its cysteine to its phenylalanine, the CDR3 spans 13 amino acids. The sequence is cut down to CDR3 DNA, 39 bases in frame from base 1. The CDR1 and CDR2 encoded by the germline V gene are WSHSY and SAAADI. What the work shows at the level of the full study, not this receptor alone: Pairwise subsampling indicated that sequencing depth was expected to affect the degree of clonotype sharing among donors. Because the study included a small number of donors, the genetic and exposure-history diversity represented was limited. Only blood was sampled, and tissue TCR repertoires likely differ from those in blood.

This TCR derives from a woman between 35 and 50 years old in good health. Some clones in this sample may be carry-over from other donors' samples. The specimen was PBMCs. The V and J segments used are TRBV10-2 and TRBJ2-7; TRBD2 lines up with 10 middle nucleotides. This receptor has the CDR3 CATRTSGSYEQYF. The nucleotide sequence is TGCGCCACCCGGACTAGCGGATCCTACGAGCAGTACTTC.